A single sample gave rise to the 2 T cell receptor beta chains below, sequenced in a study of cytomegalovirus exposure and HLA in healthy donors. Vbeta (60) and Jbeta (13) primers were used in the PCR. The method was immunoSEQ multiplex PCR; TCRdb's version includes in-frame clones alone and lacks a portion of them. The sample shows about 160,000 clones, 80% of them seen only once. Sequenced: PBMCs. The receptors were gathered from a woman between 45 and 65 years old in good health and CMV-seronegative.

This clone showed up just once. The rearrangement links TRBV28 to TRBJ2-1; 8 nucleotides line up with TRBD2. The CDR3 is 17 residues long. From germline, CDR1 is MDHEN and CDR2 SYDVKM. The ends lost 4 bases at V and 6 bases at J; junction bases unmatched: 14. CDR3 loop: CASSSVVGLAVFNEQFF. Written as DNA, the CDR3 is TGTGCCAGCAGTTCTGTCGTTGGACTAGCTGTATTCAATGAGCAGTTCTTC.

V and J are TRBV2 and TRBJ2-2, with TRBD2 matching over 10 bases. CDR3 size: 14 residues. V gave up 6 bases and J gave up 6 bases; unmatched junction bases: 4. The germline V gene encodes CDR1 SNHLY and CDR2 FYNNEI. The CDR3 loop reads CASSLAGAAGELFF. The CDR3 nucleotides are TGTGCCAGCAGCCTAGCGGGAGCGGCCGGGGAGCTGTTTTTT.